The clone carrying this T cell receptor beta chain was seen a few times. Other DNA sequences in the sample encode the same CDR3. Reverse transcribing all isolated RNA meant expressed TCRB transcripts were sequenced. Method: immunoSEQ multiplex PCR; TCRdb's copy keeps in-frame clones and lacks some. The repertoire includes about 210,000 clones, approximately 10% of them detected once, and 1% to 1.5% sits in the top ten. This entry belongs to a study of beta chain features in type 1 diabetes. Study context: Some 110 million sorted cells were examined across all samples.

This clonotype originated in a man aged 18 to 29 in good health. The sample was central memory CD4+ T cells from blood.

The CDR3 DNA sequence: TGTGCCTGGAGTGGTACAGGGAATACTGAAGCTTTCTTT. Amino acid sequence: CAWSGTGNTEAFF. This rearrangement joins TRBV30 to TRBJ1-1; D possibly corresponds to TRBD1 (6 bases). This CDR3 spans 13 amino acids. With 1 base removed from V and 5 bases from J, the gap between germline ends came to 11 bases. CDR1 GTSNPN and CDR2 SVGIG come from the germline V gene (reference sequence).